This T cell receptor beta chain was recorded in a study of shared clonotypes between healthy human individuals (dated by TCRdb to about 2020). Notes on the research overall: The cohort comprised a couple of women and a few men aged 18 to 49 years. Each donor's leukapheresis produced roughly between roughly 0.85 and 10 billion PBMCs. To estimate repertoire size and how much clonotypes are shared between individuals, the study performed deep sequencing of blood TCR repertoires from a handful of healthy adults. To increase sequencing depth and limit assay-specific biases, different laboratories used diverse techniques to prepare libraries and sequence TCR repertoires. Study-wide conclusions, independent of this receptor: Pairwise subsampling led to the expectation that sequencing depth would affect the degree of clonotype sharing among donors. Because the study included a small number of donors, the genetic and exposure-history diversity represented was limited. Sampling was restricted to blood, and TCR repertoires in tissues likely differ from the TCR repertoires found in blood.

TCR CDR3 regions were amplified from genomic DNA by multiplex PCR using the deep immunoSEQ assay. Extracted genomic DNA from each cell subset was distributed evenly across all wells of several immunoSEQ 96-well plates, and each plate was treated as a replicate. For unsorted PBMC, roughly 330 ng of genomic DNA, equivalent to approximately 30,000 T cell genomes, went into each replicate PCR. Ten immunoSEQ deep assay plates were used to sequence unsorted PBMC genomic DNA. Purified libraries were quantified with a Qubit 3.0 fluorometer, sized on a Bioanalyzer 2100, and re-quantified with the KAPA Library Quantification kit. Every immunoSEQ 96-well plate was sequenced on a separate single-read 150-cycle Illumina NextSeq 550 flow cell. Regarding the original processing steps: The immunoSEQ output contained only junctional sequences without quality scores, so filtering could not match that applied to full-length reads. Sequences were annotated with PyIR, a Python wrapper for IgBLAST v1.9, and V/J genes and CDR3 were assigned using IMGT germline references. Reads were removed for weak V/J assignments (E-value above 1e-6), missing CDR3, stop codons, out-of-frame junctions, or ambiguous translated residues. V3J clonotypes were defined as sequences sharing an identical inferred V gene, J gene, and CDR3 amino acid sequence. Percentage overlap between repertoires was calculated by dividing the number of shared unique clonotypes by the size of the smaller repertoire. Three approaches were used to assess repertoire richness: RTK rarefaction, the Chao1 estimator, and Recon v2.1 estimates of unobserved clonotypes. Sourced from immuneACCESS, this table was stored by TCRdb with only in-frame sequences that have V and J called. A share of the clones is absent; for the studies checked, an unresolved V gene accounts for under half, and the remainder has no known explanation. Clonal size and the V and J genes are those of that table, whereas D and trimming came from the DNA. Within this sample are fewer than 500,000 clones, with nearly 80% of them counted one time only. The ten largest clonotypes hold approximately 13% of the sample.

For this clone: No antigen is known for it. Base qualities were left out, and no much larger clone turns up one base away.

The donors were healthy, HIV-negative adults with no recently reported acute infections or vaccinations. Only Caucasian adults living in Nashville, Tennessee, USA were represented among the donors. For unsorted samples, roughly 91 million PBMCs were counted, and genomic DNA was extracted using the QIAamp DNA Blood Mini kit. Blood was obtained by leukapheresis, after which PBMCs were separated by Ficoll-Histopaque density gradient centrifugation and cryopreserved in liquid nitrogen vapor phase. CDR3 length: 16 amino acids, cysteine to phenylalanine. Only the CDR3 DNA is retained, 48 bases long and in frame from the first base. According to the germline V gene, CDR1 reads LGHNA and CDR2 reads YSLEER. Germline trimming amounts to 3 bases on V and 4 bases on J, with 5 as the count of junction bases outside the gene matches.

The receptor's source is a woman aged 40-49 years in good health. Some clones in this sample may be carry-over from other donors' samples. Recombination linked TRBV4-3 to TRBJ2-1, and 11 bases in between align with TRBD2. Sequencing input: PBMCs. This receptor has the CDR3 CASSQDGTSGYNEQFF. In nucleotide form, the sequence is TGCGCCAGCAGCCAGGACGGGACTAGCGGATACAATGAGCAGTTCTTC.